The clone carrying this T cell receptor (beta chain) has just a few counts. The target antigen is unknown. The data were taken from a study of T cells in Graves' hyperthyroidism and ophthalmopathy. Points from the study as a whole: Ophthalmopathy, which appeared later, was predicted by the model a median roughly 6.5 months before onset.

Patients aged 18 to 65 with hyperthyroidism were newly diagnosed, with duration under 2 months. Uncontrolled infections, other autoimmune diseases, pregnancy or lactation led to exclusion of patients. What was amplified from RNA transcripts were TCR beta CDR3 regions. The HTBI primer set served for first-round RT-PCR of the TCR CDR3. TCRdb re-called the multiplex PCR reads with MiXCR, one entry per CDR3 protein. Of around 340,000 distinct CDR3 sequences in the sample, roughly a fifth were seen once. The sequencing input was blood. This TCR came from a woman between 50 and 59 years old with Graves' hyperthyroidism.

This chain's CDR3 is CASSLQGVGGRSNQPQHF. The CDR3 DNA sequence: TGTGCCAGCAGCTTACAAGGTGTGGGGGGCAGGAGCAATCAGCCCCAGCATTTT. The gene calls are TRBV7-8 and TRBJ1-5; the D gene is possibly TRBD1 (6 bases). CDR3 length equals 18 residues. Trimming pared 2 bases from V and 1 base from J, leaving 18 bases between. CDR1 is SGHVS and CDR2 is FQNEAQ in the germline V gene.